The T cell receptor beta chain described here comes from a study of CD8 T cells in ankylosing spondylitis. General study results and limits: Seemingly distinctive of ankylosing spondylitis blood was a TCR beta motif formed by eight highly homologous variants. Some of the motif variants had earlier been found in reactive arthritis patients' fluid and blood.

Generation of TCR beta libraries employed quantitative 5'-RACE incorporating molecular barcodes. MiXCR, run by TCRdb on the 5' RACE reads, gives a single entry per CDR3 protein. The top ten clones hold less than 0.75% of a sample with 200,000 to 300,000 distinct CDR3 sequences, roughly a quarter of them seen once. This clonotype was observed at least ten times. Its specificity is unknown. The germline V gene encodes CDR1 SGHRS and CDR2 YFSETQ. Deletions cut 0 bases from V and 1 base from J, with 14 bases between. The CDR3 has 18 residues. The sequence derives from a male donor with ankylosing spondylitis or in good health (not recorded which). The chain uses TRBV5-1 and TRBJ2-6; no definite D call. Sequencing was done on a sample of blood, either unsorted or a sorted T cell fraction (not recorded which). The CDR3 region is CASSLDFSLGSGANVLTF. The CDR3 DNA is TGCGCCAGCAGCTTGGATTTTTCTTTGGGTTCTGGGGCCAACGTCCTGACTTTC.